The 18 T cell receptor beta chains below were found in one sample sequenced in a study of T cells after posttransplantation cyclophosphamide. TCRdb's copy holds only in-frame clones and misses some; the assay was immunoSEQ multiplex PCR. The top ten hold about 14% of the sample, which has 3,100 or so clones, around three fifths seen once. Cyclophosphamide on days +3 and +4 followed busulfan-fludarabine conditioning and a marrow graft. Sequenced material: PBMCs, taken 30 days after allogeneic stem cell transplant with posttransplant cyclophosphamide. Every receptor here comes from a male patient aged 60 to 75 who received an allogeneic stem cell transplant from a related donor and was CMV-positive. A subset of T cells may come from the graft donor.

The chain joins TRBV4-3 to TRBJ2-3; perhaps TRBD2 as D (5 bases). The CDR3 extends over 19 amino acids. CDR1 and CDR2 (germline): LGHNA, YSLEER. The germline V and J ends were trimmed by 0 bases and 1 base, with 20 bases remaining between them. For the CDR3, the DNA is TGCGCCAGCAGCCAAGATAGGGCGTATGAGGGCTGGGGCACAGATACGCAGTATTTT. It translates to CASSQDRAYEGWGTDTQYF.

The chain uses TRBV4-2 and TRBJ1-2, with 9 bases matching TRBD1. CDR1 and CDR2 (germline): LGHNA, YNFKEQ. J lost 4 bases, V lost 4 bases, and 7 bases had no gene match. This CDR3 contains 15 residues. The DNA for the CDR3 is TGTGCCAGCAGCCTGGGGGGACAGGGAACCTATGGCTACACCTTC. Amino acids: CASSLGGQGTYGYTF.

The chain uses TRBV11-3 and TRBJ2-1, with a tentative D call TRBD1 (7 bases). The germline gives CDR1 SGHNT, CDR2 YENEEA. V dropped 1 base and J dropped 7 bases, with 11 bases sitting between them. The CDR3 length is 14 residues. The CDR3 is CASSLVAGQNEQFF. The CDR3 DNA is TGTGCCAGCAGCTTAGTGGCGGGACAGAATGAGCAGTTCTTC.

This rearrangement joins TRBV7-9 to TRBJ2-7, with a possible D match to TRBD1 (5 bases). Germline lookup yields CDR1 SEHNR and CDR2 FQNEAQ (reference sequence). V lost 5 bases and J lost 5, with 19 bases in between. The CDR3 has 15 residues. The CDR3 is CASSPPFRVGNEQYF. In nucleotides, the CDR3 is TGTGCCAGCAGCCCGCCCTTCAGGGTAGGCAACGAGCAGTACTTC.

The chain is built from TRBV28 and TRBJ2-5; a weak D match, TRBD1 (6 bases). The end of the DNA is better explained by TRBJ2-7, so the J call may be wrong. This CDR3 region has 15 residues. Germline CDR1 MDHEN, CDR2 SYDVKM. CDR3 region: CASRDRSRLPYEQYF. The CDR3 nucleotides read TGTGCCAGCAGAGACAGGAGCCGGCTGCCCTACGAGCAGTACTTC.

The chain joins TRBV30 to TRBJ2-7, with 10 nucleotides matching TRBD2. This CDR3 has 15 amino acids. Trimming took 3 bases from V and 3 from J; bases not matched to a gene: 8. Germline V gives CDR1 GTSNPN, CDR2 SVGIG (reference sequence). The CDR3 region has the DNA TGTGCCTGGAGCGCGAGCGGGAGGGAATACTACGAGCAGTACTTC. It translates to CAWSASGREYYEQYF.

By sample fraction, this clone is large. The chain couples TRBV27 to TRBJ1-4; D ambiguous. The germline V and J ends were trimmed by 8 bases and 4 bases, with 11 bases remaining between them. This CDR3 is 13 amino acids long. The germline CDR1 and CDR2 sequences are MNHEY and SMNVEV (reference sequence). The CDR3 region has the DNA TGTGCCAGCTCGGAGGAGGGTAATGAAAAACTGTTTTTT. Translating gives CASSEEGNEKLFF.

The CDR3 sequence is CASRGEQVWTEQYF. Here the CDR3 DNA reads TGTGCCAGCAGAGGGGAACAGGTTTGGACCGAGCAGTACTTC. V gene TRBV6-1 combines with J gene TRBJ2-7, with TRBD1 as a possible D gene (5 bases). Germline V gives CDR1 MNHNS, CDR2 SASEGT. V was cut by 6 bases and J by 6 bases, with 18 bases left in between. The CDR3 sequence is 14 residues long.

The chain is built from TRBV12-5 and TRBJ2-1, with 7 nucleotides matching TRBD2. J gave up 9 bases and V 5 bases, and 19 bases lay outside the gene matches. Looked up from germline, CDR1 is LGHNT and CDR2 is FRNRAP. CDR3 length: 17 residues. The CDR3 is CASGIKSSGYRPPEQFF. CDR3 in DNA: TGTGCTAGTGGTATAAAATCTAGCGGATATAGACCTCCTGAGCAGTTCTTC.

The chain has TRBV7-9 and TRBJ1-2, with a weak D call TRBD1 (5 bases). The V gene's germline CDR1 is SEHNR and CDR2 FQNEAQ (reference sequence). V dropped 5 bases and J dropped 2 bases, with 9 bases sitting between them. The CDR3 loop spans 13 amino acids. CDR3 coding DNA: TGTGCCAGCAGCGTACCAGGGAACTATGGCTACACCTTC. It codes for CASSVPGNYGYTF.

The V gene is TRBV7-8, the J gene TRBJ1-6; perhaps TRBD1 as D (5 bases). Germline V gene lookup returns CDR1 SGHVS and CDR2 FQNEAQ. Trimming pared 2 bases from V and 9 bases from J, leaving 8 bases between. The length of the CDR3 is 13 residues. In DNA form, the CDR3 reads TGTGCCAGCAGCTTACAGGGCCCTTCACCCCTCCACTTT. Protein: CASSLQGPSPLHF.

The CDR3 region has the DNA TGTGCCAGCGATAGAGGACACTACGAGCAGTACTTC. The encoded protein is CASDRGHYEQYF. The chain couples TRBV2 to TRBJ2-7; maybe TRBD1 (5 bases). Germline CDR1 SNHLY, CDR2 FYNNEI. The V end was cut by 8 bases, the J end by 3 bases, with 11 bases between. This CDR3 is built from 12 residues. The full variable domain, rest sourced from reference TRBV2 and TRBJ2-7, is EPEVTQTPSHQVTQMGQEVILRCVPISNHLYFYWYRQILGQKVEFLVSFYNNEISEKSEIFDDQFSVERPDGSNFTLKIRSTKLEDSAMYFCASDRGHYEQYFGPGTRLTVT.

This clone qualifies as medium-sized. The genes are TRBV13 and TRBJ1-1, with 7 bases fitting TRBD1. This CDR3 is 14 amino acids long. The germline CDR1 and CDR2 sequences are PRHDT and FYEKMQ (reference sequence). V was clipped by 3 bases and J by 5 bases; unmatched bases: 6. The CDR3 DNA is TGTGCCAGCAGCTTTGGTGACAGGGTTACTGAAGCTTTCTTT. Protein: CASSFGDRVTEAFF. The full variable domain, its missing parts supplied by reference TRBV13 and TRBJ1-1, is AAGVIQSPRHLIKEKRETATLKCYPIPRHDTVYWYQQGPGQDPQFLISFYEKMQSDKGSIPDRFSAQQFSDYHSELNMSSLELGDSALYFCASSFGDRVTEAFFGQGTRLTVV.

The rearrangement links TRBV29-1 to TRBJ2-1; 13 nucleotides align to TRBD2. This CDR3 region has 14 residues. The germline CDR1 and CDR2 sequences are SQVTM and ANQGSEA. Trimming cost V 1 base and J 10 bases; bases outside gene matches: 4. DNA for the CDR3: TGCAGCGTTGAAGGGACTAGCGGGAGAATCGAGCAGTTCTTC. Translation gives CSVEGTSGRIEQFF.

This clone is medium-sized in the sample. DNA for the CDR3: TGTGCCAGCAGTTTTGAGGGTGATGAAAAACTGTTTTTT. Its translation: CASSFEGDEKLFF. The chain has TRBV27 and TRBJ1-4; D uncertain. The germline V gene encodes CDR1 MNHEY and CDR2 SMNVEV (reference sequence). Trimming removed 3 bases at V and 6 bases at J, with 8 bases between. CDR3 length: 13 residues.

Concerning this clone: This CDR3 is also generated by other DNA sequences in the sample. The chain links TRBV18 to TRBJ1-1; no clear D. Per germline, CDR1 KGHSH and CDR2 LQKENI. The CDR3 is made up of 12 amino acids. The V and J ends lost 2 bases and 9 bases respectively, with 10 bases between them. The CDR3 protein is CASSPGSVKAFF. The DNA of the CDR3 is TGTGCCAGCTCACCAGGGAGTGTGAAAGCTTTCTTT.

This clone is deemed large. V usage is TRBV7-9 and J usage is TRBJ2-7; perhaps TRBD2 as D (6 bases). This CDR3 region has 16 residues. The germline V gene encodes CDR1 SEHNR and CDR2 FQNEAQ (reference sequence). Trimming stripped 5 bases from V and 3 bases from J, with 20 bases between. CDR3 nucleotides: TGTGCCAGCAGCCCACCCCTCAGACTAGGCGGCTACGAGCAGTACTTC. Translation: CASSPPLRLGGYEQYF. The full variable domain, with the rest looked up from reference TRBV7-9 and TRBJ2-7, is DTGVSQNPRHKITKRGQNVTFRCDPISEHNRLYWYRQTLGQGPEFLTYFQNEAQLEKSRLLSDRFSAERPKGSFSTLEIQRTEQGDSAMYLCASSPPLRLGGYEQYFGPGTRLTVT.

Written as DNA, the CDR3 is TGTGCCAGCAGCTTAGATCAGAGGCAAGAGACCCAGTACTTC. Its translation is CASSLDQRQETQYF. V and J are TRBV7-2 and TRBJ2-5, with no clear D. CDR1 is SGHTA and CDR2 is FQGNSA in the germline V gene. V was trimmed by 1 base and J by 2 bases, leaving 8 bases between them. CDR3 length: 14 amino acids.